The text below deals with one TCR beta chain. Germline and junction disagree at one end, which may indicate a read error. This sample stems from a study of blood T cell repertoires in COVID-19. Turning to the study itself: Sources were T cells, B-cell-depleted T cells, or PBMCs; the material itself was cDNA or gDNA.

How the authors handled the data: Reference gene primer amplification gave nucleated cell count estimates. This table comes from immunoSEQ multiplex PCR, and its TCRdb copy is limited to in-frame clones, with some not included. Clone size and V and J calls were adopted from that table, with D and trimming inferred from the DNA. The sample contains around 160,000 clones, 80% of which appear only once. This receptor was taken from a man in his 60s with active or convalescent COVID-19. The sample comprised peripheral blood.

As DNA, the CDR3 is TGCAGCGTTGAATCCTACGATGAGCAGTTCTTC. Encoded protein: CSVESYDEQFF. This sequence joins TRBV29-1 and TRBJ2-1; D gene ambiguous. From germline, CDR1 is SQVTM and CDR2 ANQGSEA. This CDR3 has 11 residues.